This T cell receptor beta chain was captured in a study of shared clonotypes between healthy human individuals (dated by TCRdb to 2019 to 2021). Some background on the complete study: The cohort included three men and a couple of women between 18 and 49 years of age. To estimate repertoire size and how much clonotypes are shared between individuals, the study performed deep sequencing of blood TCR repertoires from about five healthy adults. Libraries were prepared and TCR repertoires were sequenced by different laboratories using diverse techniques, in order to increase sequencing depth and limit assay-specific biases. Each donor's leukapheresis produced roughly between roughly 0.85 and 9.5 billion PBMCs. Study-level results and caveats: The genetic and exposure-history diversity represented was limited by the small number of donors. Sampling was limited to blood, and TCR repertoires in tissue likely differ from TCR repertoires in blood. Pairwise subsampling led to the expectation that sequencing depth would affect the degree of clonotype sharing among donors.

CDR1 is given as MNHEY and CDR2 as SMNVEV, both from the germline V gene (reference sequence). The CDR3 starts with the cysteine, ends with the phenylalanine, and has 15 residues. Here the CDR3 DNA is all that survives: 45 bases in frame from base 1. V lost 6 bases and J lost 7 bases, and the count of bases not matched to a germline gene is 11. Donors were healthy HIV-negative adults with no recently reported acute infections or vaccinations. Every donor was a Caucasian adult living in Nashville, Tennessee, USA. For unsorted samples, some 90 million PBMCs were counted, and genomic DNA was extracted using the QIAamp DNA Blood Mini kit. Blood was obtained by leukapheresis, after which PBMCs were separated by Ficoll-Histopaque density gradient centrifugation and cryopreserved in liquid nitrogen vapor phase. Of note for this clone: Its antigen remains unidentified. No base qualities exist here, and no much larger clone lies one base off it.

TCR CDR3 regions were amplified from genomic DNA by multiplex PCR using the deep immunoSEQ assay. Extracted genomic DNA from each cell subset was distributed evenly across all wells of several immunoSEQ 96-well plates, and each plate was treated as a replicate. For unsorted PBMC, 250 to 300 ng of genomic DNA, equivalent to around 30,000 T cell genomes, went into each replicate PCR. Genomic DNA from unsorted PBMC was sequenced over ten immunoSEQ deep assay plates. Purified libraries were quantified with a Qubit 3.0 fluorometer, sized on a Bioanalyzer 2100, and re-quantified with the KAPA Library Quantification kit. A separate single-read 150-cycle Illumina NextSeq 550 flow cell was used to sequence each immunoSEQ 96-well plate. The authors processed their data as follows. Because the immunoSEQ output held only junctional sequences and lacked quality scores, the filtering could not match the filtering applied to full-length reads. Sequences were annotated with PyIR, a Python wrapper for IgBLAST v1.9, using IMGT germline references to assign V/J genes and CDR3. Reads with weak V/J assignments (E-value above 1e-6), missing CDR3, stop codons, out-of-frame junctions, or ambiguous translated residues were removed. V3J clonotypes were defined as sequences sharing an identical inferred V gene, J gene, and CDR3 amino acid sequence. To compute the percentage overlap between repertoires, the number of shared unique clonotypes was divided by the size of the smaller repertoire. Richness of each repertoire was evaluated using RTK rarefaction, the Chao1 estimator, and Recon v2.1 estimates of unobserved clonotypes. Imported from immuneACCESS, the table was reduced by TCRdb to in-frame sequences with V and J called. These copies leave out some clones; in studies compared against another copy, an unresolved V gene accounts for under half, and the cause of the remainder is not known. That table furnishes V, J and clone size, whereas the DNA furnished D and trimming. The sample data list about 530,000 clones, and over 75% of these were observed just once. The ten largest clones add up to roughly an eighth of the sample.

Sequenced sample: PBMCs. The chain employs TRBV27 and TRBJ2-3, with 9 central nucleotides matching TRBD2. This receptor was taken from a woman between 40 and 50 years old in good health. Some clones in this sample may be carry-over from other donors' samples. The CDR3 corresponds to CASSPGLASSNTQYF. The nucleotide sequence reads as follows: TGTGCCAGCAGCCCGGGACTAGCTTCGTCTAATACGCAGTATTTT.